This record concerns one T cell receptor (beta chain) sequence. The length of the CDR3 is 15 residues. Germline V gene data show CDR1 as SGDLS and CDR2 as YYNGEE. The ends lost 3 bases at V and 8 bases at J; junction bases unmatched: 6. The PCR employed 60 Vbeta primers together with 13 Jbeta primers. The repertoire was sequenced with immunoSEQ multiplex PCR; TCRdb's copy has only in-frame clones and lacks some. The sample contains about 150,000 clones, over 75% of which appear only once. The data were taken from a study of cytomegalovirus exposure and HLA in healthy donors. The sequence came from a woman younger than 45 in good health and CMV-seronegative. This chain links TRBV9 with TRBJ2-1; 12 bases fit TRBD2. Sequencing input: PBMCs. The CDR3 protein is CASSASSGGADEQFF. CDR3 nucleotides: TGTGCCAGCAGCGCGTCTAGCGGGGGGGCCGATGAGCAGTTCTTC.